The 8 T cell receptor beta chains below all came from one sample that was sequenced in a study of blood T cell repertoires in COVID-19. Method: immunoSEQ multiplex PCR; TCRdb's copy keeps in-frame clones and lacks some. The sample holds 80,000 to 100,000 clones; 60% to 85% are singletons and the top ten take approximately 15%. Sample: peripheral blood. Source of these receptors: a human donor in a cohort sampled during active COVID-19.

The chain employs TRBV28 and TRBJ1-2; D perhaps matches TRBD1 (5 bases). Germline V gene sequence: CDR1 MDHEN, CDR2 SYDVKM. V dropped 3 bases and J dropped 2 bases, with 13 bases sitting between them. This CDR3 comprises 15 residues. The CDR3, as DNA: TGTGCCAGCAGTTTCCGGGCTGCAGGGAACTATGGCTACACCTTC. Its translation: CASSFRAAGNYGYTF.

The chain links TRBV7-9 to TRBJ1-1; D possibly corresponds to TRBD1 (5 bases). The CDR3 consists of 13 residues. Germline V gene lookup returns CDR1 SEHNR and CDR2 FQNEAQ (reference sequence). Between the trimmed V and J ends, which lost 2 bases and 1 base, there was a span of 5 bases. CDR3: CASSLQGNTEAFF. The CDR3 coding sequence is TGTGCCAGCAGCTTACAGGGGAACACTGAAGCTTTCTTT.

This chain uses TRBV24-1 with TRBJ2-7; D might be TRBD2 (6 bases). CDR1 and CDR2 (germline): KGHDR, SFDVKD. The ends were cut back, 7 bases at V and 3 bases at J, with 12 bases in the middle. The CDR3 spans 13 residues. The CDR3 protein is CATSASGLYEQYV. CDR3 sequence (DNA): TGTGCCACCAGCGCGTCGGGACTCTACGAGCAGTACGTC.

This clone was seen a few times. This chain joins TRBV6-2 or TRBV6-3 and TRBJ2-2, with 10 nucleotides matching TRBD1. V trimming: 5 bases; J trimming: 8 bases; junction bases outside the gene matches: 2. CDR3 length: 13 residues. Per the germline V gene, CDR1 is MNHEY and CDR2 is SVGEGT. CDR3 residues: CASSRQGAGELFF. The CDR3 DNA reads TGTGCCAGCAGTCGACAGGGGGCTGGGGAGCTGTTTTTT.

The rearrangement links TRBV29-1 to TRBJ1-2; TRBD1 is a possible D gene (6 bases). Per germline, CDR1 SQVTM and CDR2 ANQGSEA. V was shortened by 4 bases and J by 3 bases, with 9 bases between the two germline ends. The CDR3 contains 12 residues. The CDR3 sequence is CSVARTDYGYTF. DNA of the CDR3: TGCAGCGTTGCTCGGACAGACTATGGCTACACCTTC.

The V call is TRBV7-2, the J call TRBJ1-1; 7 bases map to TRBD1. The germline V gene encodes CDR1 SGHTA and CDR2 FQGNSA. Unmatched junction bases numbered 4, after V lost 5 bases and J lost 1 base. This CDR3 has 14 amino acids. The CDR3 DNA follows: TGTGCCAGCAGCCAAAGGGGGCCGAACACTGAAGCTTTCTTT. It translates to CASSQRGPNTEAFF. The full variable domain, completed using reference TRBV7-2 and TRBJ1-1, is GAGVSQSPSNKVTEKGKDVELRCDPISGHTALYWYRQSLGQGLEFLIYFQGNSAPDKSGLPSDRFSAERTGGSVSTLTIQRTQQEDSAVYLCASSQRGPNTEAFFGQGTRLTVV.

This clone has more than one count but fewer than ten. The CDR3 sequence is CASSGLVTYEQYF. The DNA for the CDR3 is TGTGCCAGCAGCGGACTCGTTACCTACGAGCAGTACTTC. V is TRBV2 and J is TRBJ2-7; D is possibly TRBD2 (5 bases). CDR3 length: 13 amino acids. Trimming shortened V by 6 bases and J by 2 bases, and 11 bases separated the two germline ends. The V gene's germline CDR1 is SNHLY and CDR2 FYNNEI.

This chain joins TRBV7-3 and TRBJ1-1, with no clear D. CDR3 length: 13 residues. Germline V gene lookup returns CDR1 SGHTA and CDR2 FQGTGA. Between the trimmed V and J ends, which lost 0 bases and 2 bases, there was a span of 4 bases. In DNA, the CDR3 is TGTGCCAGCAGCTTAACCTATAACACTGAAGCTTTCTTT. Translating it yields CASSLTYNTEAFF. Looking up the rest from reference TRBV7-3 and TRBJ1-1 gives the full variable domain: GAGVSQTPSNKVTEKGKYVELRCDPISGHTALYWYRQSLGQGPEFLIYFQGTGAADDSGLPNDRFFAVRPEGSVSTLKIQRTERGDSAVYLCASSLTYNTEAFFGQGTRLTVV.